Below are 14 T cell receptor beta chains sequenced from a single sample in a study of T cell repertoires in cytomegalovirus infection. TCRdb independently ran MiXCR on the reads; one entry per CDR3 protein. Here the sample spans some 200,000 distinct CDR3 sequences, around 35% being singletons. For these TCRs, the target antigens are not known. The sample was CD8+ T cells from cultured PBMCs, taken from culture after CMV antigen stimulation. These receptors originate from a human donor in good health (CMV status not recorded). Some clones in this sample may be carry-over from other donors' samples.

The CDR3 bases are TGTGCCAGCTCACCACTGCGACTAGCGGGGACCGGGGAGCTGTTTTTT. It translates to CASSPLRLAGTGELFF. This chain connects TRBV18 to TRBJ2-2; 11 bases agree with TRBD2. J gave up 5 bases and V 1 base, and 3 bases lay outside the gene matches. Germline V CDR1 and CDR2: KGHSH, LQKENI. The CDR3 is made up of 16 amino acids.

The V gene is TRBV18, the J gene TRBJ2-5, with D maybe TRBD2 (9 bases). The CDR3 length is 17 residues. CDR1 and CDR2 from the germline V gene are KGHSH and LQKENI. With 8 bases removed from V and 7 bases from J, the gap between germline ends came to 29 bases. CDR3 nucleotides: TGTGCCAGCGCTTCACCTAGCGGGGACAGGCCTTCTCGGACCCAGTACTTC. It encodes CASASPSGDRPSRTQYF.

The CDR3 DNA sequence: TGTGCCAGCAGTCCTCTCGACGGGACGGGAGACGAGCAGTACTTC. As protein: CASSPLDGTGDEQYF. The J gene is TRBJ2-7, the V gene TRBV27, with D possibly matching TRBD2 (6 bases). Trimming shortened V by 5 bases and J by 5 bases, and 19 bases separated the two germline ends. This CDR3 is built from 15 residues. Germline values: CDR1 MNHEY, CDR2 SMNVEV (reference sequence).

This clonotype was detected only a few times. The CDR3 DNA is TGTGCCAGCAGCTCAGAATCCTATGGCTACACCTTC. Translated, it gives CASSSESYGYTF. The chain uses TRBV7-8 and TRBJ1-2; no firm D call. The CDR3 extends over 12 amino acids. Germline CDR1 reads SGHVS; CDR2 reads FQNEAQ. V lost 4 bases and J 4 bases, leaving 7 bases between the germline ends.

In regard to this clonotype: At one boundary the junction diverges from the germline segment, which might be a read error. V usage is TRBV24-1 and J usage is TRBJ1-5, with D possibly TRBD1 on 5 matching bases. The CDR3 has 14 residues. CDR1 and CDR2 from the germline V gene are KGHDR and SFDVKD. This chain's CDR3 is CATRSGGNNQSQHF. In nucleotides, the CDR3 is TGTGCCACCAGGAGCGGGGGGAATAATCAGTCCCAGCATTTT.

The genes are TRBV2 and TRBJ2-3; TRBD2 might be the D (5 bases). CDR3 size: 15 residues. Germline loops: CDR1 SNHLY, CDR2 FYNNEI. V lost 7 bases and J lost 0, with 14 bases in between. The CDR3 DNA sequence: TGTGCCAGCACTCGAGGTTGGGAGAGCACAGATACGCAGTATTTT. Its protein product is CASTRGWESTDTQYF.

On this clonotype: Its ends do not fully match the called genes, so a read error is possible. V and J are TRBV4-1 and TRBJ2-3; TRBD1 or TRBD2 may be the D gene (5 bases each). Germline CDR1 and CDR2: MGHRA and YSYEKL. This CDR3 region has 18 residues. The CDR3 reads CASSQEGSRDRLFDTQYF. The CDR3 nucleotides read TGTGCCAGCAGCCAAGAAGGCTCCCGGGACCGGCTTTTTGATACGCAGTATTTT.

This clonotype was observed many times. V usage is TRBV7-8 and J usage is TRBJ2-3; 9 bases are shared with TRBD2. Germline CDR1 and CDR2: SGHVS and FQNEAQ. V dropped 5 bases and J dropped 0; count of bases not matched to a gene: 6. The CDR3 is made up of 16 amino acids. As DNA, the CDR3 is TGTGCCAGCAGCGCGATTAGCGGGGGAAGCACAGATACGCAGTATTTT. This translates into CASSAISGGSTDTQYF.

This clonotype was recorded at least ten times. This chain uses TRBV10-2 with TRBJ1-5; the D gene is possibly TRBD1 (5 bases). The CDR3 extends over 13 amino acids. Per the germline V gene, CDR1 is WSHSY and CDR2 is SAAADI. V was clipped by 3 bases and J by 7 bases, with 10 bases between them. The CDR3 DNA follows: TGCGCCAGCAGTGATGGGGGAGGGCAGCCCCAGCATTTT. Protein sequence: CASSDGGGQPQHF.

The J gene is TRBJ1-1, the V gene TRBV2; D not resolved. Trimming took 2 bases from V and 6 from J, leaving 7 bases between them. The CDR3 is 12 residues long. Per germline, CDR1 SNHLY and CDR2 FYNNEI. The CDR3 spells CASSESGSEAFF. The CDR3 DNA sequence: TGTGCCAGCAGTGAATCGGGGTCTGAAGCTTTCTTT.

V gene TRBV29-1 combines with J gene TRBJ2-1; D possibly matches TRBD1 or TRBD2 (5 bases each). Germline loops: CDR1 SQVTM, CDR2 ANQGSEA. Trimming removed 1 base at V and 4 bases at J, with 20 bases between. The CDR3 extends over 17 amino acids. The CDR3 DNA reads as TGCAGCGTTGAAGTGTTGATCGGGGCGGTTACTTACAATGAGCAGTTCTTC. This translates into CSVEVLIGAVTYNEQFF.

This clonotype has a count of ten or more. The chain has TRBV7-2 and TRBJ2-1; TRBD1 is a possible D gene (5 bases). Trimming removed 1 base at V and 6 bases at J, with 16 bases between. The germline V gene has CDR1 SGHTA and CDR2 FQGNSA. This CDR3 region has 16 residues. The CDR3 DNA is TGTGCCAGCAGCTTAGGCAGGACATCCGCCCCCAATGAGCAGTTCTTC. Protein product: CASSLGRTSAPNEQFF. The full variable domain, with the rest looked up from reference TRBV7-2 and TRBJ2-1, is GAGVSQSPSNKVTEKGKDVELRCDPISGHTALYWYRQSLGQGLEFLIYFQGNSAPDKSGLPSDRFSAERTGGSVSTLTIQRTQQEDSAVYLCASSLGRTSAPNEQFFGPGTRLTVL.

V is TRBV11-2 and J is TRBJ1-1; TRBD1 aligns across 8 bases. The CDR3 totals 15 residues. The ends lost 3 bases at V and 2 bases at J; junction bases unmatched: 5. Per germline, CDR1 SGHAT and CDR2 FQNNGV. This CDR3 is CASSFWAGGNTEAFF. The CDR3 DNA is TGTGCCAGCAGCTTTTGGGCAGGGGGCAACACTGAAGCTTTCTTT.

Only a few counts were recorded for this clonotype. J is TRBJ2-1 and V is TRBV12-3 or TRBV12-4; TRBD1 might be the D (6 bases). The CDR3 covers 13 residues. Trimming left V 3 bases short and J 7 bases short, with 10 bases between. The CDR3 nucleotides read TGTGCCAGCAGTTTCAACAGGGTGAATGAGCAGTTCTTC. This sequence encodes CASSFNRVNEQFF.